The clone carrying this T cell receptor (beta chain) showed up just a few times. What it recognizes is unknown. This sample stems from a study of response to subunit inactivated influenza vaccine. The germline V and J ends were trimmed by 2 bases and 0 bases, with 13 bases remaining between them. CDR1 is DFQATT, CDR2 SNEGSKA, per germline (reference sequence). The CDR3 length is 15 residues. MiXCR, applied by TCRdb to the RT-PCR reads, yields one record per CDR3 protein. The table lists about 540,000 distinct CDR3 sequences, around a quarter of them singletons, with 2.5% to 3% in the top ten. Study-wide results and caveats: Authors suggested seasonal influenza vaccinations each recruit few new T cells.

This same sample was also taken into another study, of T cells expressing NK-cell markers. That report adds: TCR beta cDNA was generated via 5'RACE template switching incorporating UMIs. The authors sequenced eight donors, of whom seven were HCMV-seropositive and one was seronegative. More than 5 donors showed dominant NKG2C+ clonotypes comprising about 1.0-7.0% of their CD8+ T cells. The study found these clonotypes also leading the CD3+CD56-NKG2C+ fraction in a few donors.

The source was CD4+ T cells sorted from PBMCs, collected roughly 12 days after vaccination. V gene TRBV20-1 combines with J gene TRBJ1-1; D unclear. This clonotype originated in a man aged 45-65 years who received an inactivated influenza vaccine. CDR3 in amino acids: CSARRPSVMNTEAFF. The DNA of the CDR3 is TGCAGTGCTAGAAGGCCCTCAGTCATGAACACTGAAGCTTTCTTT.